This TCR beta chain derives from a study of cytomegalovirus exposure and HLA in healthy donors. Study-level background: Most donors, more than 80% of a few hundred genotyped, fell in the Caucasian-associated ancestry cluster. General study results and limits: Associated with HLA alleles at 0.05 false discovery rate in a later analysis were 16,951 TCR beta sequences. According to a later analysis, donors in an Asian-associated ancestry cluster reportedly had fewer N-insertions than the roughly 640-donor mean. Later genetic work tied a missense DCLRE1C variant to beta-chain V and J trimming.

As to this clone: What it binds is not known.

Trimming removed 6 bases at V and 2 bases at J, with 10 bases between. Per the germline V gene, CDR1 is MGHDK and CDR2 is SYGVNS. The CDR3 has 14 residues. Use of 60 Vbeta and 13 Jbeta primers characterized the PCR. Produced via immunoSEQ multiplex PCR; TCRdb's table is partial and in-frame only. The table records approximately 120,000 clones, approximately 80% of them present only once. Sequences were obtained from PBMCs. The receptor's source is a woman under 40 in good health and CMV-seronegative. The rearrangement joins TRBV25-1 to TRBJ2-2; TRBD1 might be the D (7 bases). CDR3 nucleotide sequence: TGTGCCAGCAGGCGGGACAGCAACACCGGGGAGCTGTTTTTT. Its protein is CASRRDSNTGELFF.